This T cell receptor beta chain was recovered during a study of low-dose radiotherapy and immunotherapy resistance in tumors. Looking at the study overall: Cohort 2 received 1 Gy per fraction every two weeks, totaling 13 Gy over 26 weeks. Intravenously given cyclophosphamide 200 mg/m2 followed a two-week schedule that placed each dose one day before radiation and immunotherapy.

Alpha- and beta-chain coverage of first-strand cDNA came from TRAV- and TRBV-specific primers. For amplifying TCRs, the PCR ran for 20 to 25 cycles with Phusion, which was used together with a constant-region primer and the adapter on the V primers. Amplification of the isolated mRNA used in vitro transcription. TCRdb redid the calling of the reads with MiXCR, one entry per CDR3 protein. In the table there are around 76,000 distinct CDR3 sequences, 30% to 40% of which are singletons. Time point: before trial treatment. Low-dose radiotherapy and low-dose cyclophosphamide, together with aspirin, ipilimumab and nivolumab, were given to donors. The clonotype comes from a female donor with ovarian cancer. Specimen: PBMCs, collected before treatment.

The CDR3 nucleotides read TGCGCCAGCAGCTTGGGCCAGAACACCGGGGAGCTGTTTTTT. It encodes CASSLGQNTGELFF. The chain is built from TRBV5-1 and TRBJ2-2; no clear D gene. There are 14 residues in the CDR3. Germline V gene lookup returns CDR1 SGHRS and CDR2 YFSETQ. Trimming removed 0 bases from V and 1 base from J, with 4 bases in between.